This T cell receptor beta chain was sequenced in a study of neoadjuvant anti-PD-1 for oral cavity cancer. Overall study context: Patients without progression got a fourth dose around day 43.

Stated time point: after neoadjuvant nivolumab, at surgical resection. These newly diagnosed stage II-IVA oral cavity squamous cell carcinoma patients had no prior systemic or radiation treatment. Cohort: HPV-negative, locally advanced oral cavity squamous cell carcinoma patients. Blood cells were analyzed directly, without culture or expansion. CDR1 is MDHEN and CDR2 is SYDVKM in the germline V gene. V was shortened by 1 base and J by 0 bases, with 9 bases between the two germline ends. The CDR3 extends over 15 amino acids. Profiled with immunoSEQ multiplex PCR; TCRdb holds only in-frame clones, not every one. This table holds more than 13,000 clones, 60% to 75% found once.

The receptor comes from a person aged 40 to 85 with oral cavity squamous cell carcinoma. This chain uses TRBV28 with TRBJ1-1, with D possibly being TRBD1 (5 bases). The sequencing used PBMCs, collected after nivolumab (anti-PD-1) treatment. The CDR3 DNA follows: TGTGCCAGCAGTTTATCCGGGGGAATGAACACTGAAGCTTTCTTT. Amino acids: CASSLSGGMNTEAFF. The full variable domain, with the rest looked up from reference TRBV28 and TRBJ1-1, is DVKVTQSSRYLVKRTGEKVFLECVQDMDHENMFWYRQDPGLGLRLIYFSYDVKMKEKGDIPEGYSVSREKKERFSLILESASTNQTSMYLCASSLSGGMNTEAFFGQGTRLTVV.